This entry lists 28 T cell receptor beta chains sequenced from one sample in a study of tissue T cells after allogeneic stem cell transplantation. TCRdb's table, derived via immunoSEQ multiplex PCR, lists solely in-frame clones and lacks some. The sample has tens of thousands of clones, roughly 92% seen once. This specimen consisted of blood, obtained before transplantation. The receptors here all came from a woman aged 40-70 years who later had graft-versus-host disease after an allogeneic stem cell transplant.

This clone appeared once. This chain joins TRBV5-1 and TRBJ1-2, with 7 nucleotides matching TRBD1. Looked up from germline, CDR1 is SGHRS and CDR2 is YFSETQ. The CDR3 has 16 amino acids. V was pared by 2 bases and J by 1 base, with 8 bases of the junction left unmatched. CDR3 bases: TGCGCCAGCAGCTTCAGCGGGCCAGGGGGTAACTATGGCTACACCTTC. This codes for CASSFSGPGGNYGYTF. Full variable domain (remainder filled in from reference TRBV5-1 and TRBJ1-2): KAGVTQTPRYLIKTRGQQVTLSCSPISGHRSVSWYQQTPGQGLQFLFEYFSETQRNKGNFPGRFSGRQFSNSRSEMNVSTLELGDSALYLCASSFSGPGGNYGYTFGSGTRLTVV.

The rearrangement links TRBV30 to TRBJ1-1, with 7 bases that match TRBD1. With V trimmed by 0 bases and J by 7 bases, 8 bases remained unmatched. Germline V gene sequence: CDR1 GTSNPN, CDR2 SVGIG (reference sequence). The length of the CDR3 is 14 residues. The CDR3 region has the DNA TGTGCCTGGAGTGTGGTGAGGGGGCTAGGTGAAGCTTTCTTT. Its protein is CAWSVVRGLGEAFF.

The V call is TRBV7-2, the J call TRBJ1-3; D gene ambiguous. The V and J ends lost 5 bases and 1 base respectively, with 9 bases between them. Germline assignment: CDR1 SGHTA and CDR2 FQGNSA. The length of the CDR3 is 14 residues. The DNA for the CDR3 is TGTGCCAGCAGCCCCTTGGTATCTGGAAACACCATATATTTT. Protein: CASSPLVSGNTIYF.

This sequence joins TRBV6-2 or TRBV6-3 and TRBJ2-3; D unclear. The V end lost 2 bases, the J end lost 1 base, and 4 bases lay between the germline ends. Germline V gives CDR1 MNHEY, CDR2 SVGEGT. This CDR3 region has 13 residues. CDR3 coding DNA: TGTGCCAGCAGTTACGTCCGCACAGATACGCAGTATTTT. This sequence encodes CASSYVRTDTQYF.

V usage is TRBV29-1 and J usage is TRBJ2-3; D could derive from TRBD1 or TRBD2 (5 bases each). Trimming stripped 3 bases from V and 3 bases from J, with 10 bases between. The CDR3 has 13 amino acids. The germline CDR1 and CDR2 sequences are SQVTM and ANQGSEA. The CDR3 reads CSVERGGTDTQYF. Here the CDR3 DNA reads TGCAGCGTTGAGAGGGGCGGGACAGATACGCAGTATTTT.

The sample holds one count of this clone. The chain recombines TRBV10-3 with TRBJ1-1, with TRBD1 as a possible D gene (5 bases). CDR3 length: 15 amino acids. Trimming pared 2 bases from V and 1 base from J, leaving 11 bases between. Germline CDR1 ENHRY, CDR2 SYGVKD. CDR3 protein: CAISEPGTGNTEAFF. CDR3 in DNA: TGTGCCATCAGTGAGCCGGGCACAGGGAACACTGAAGCTTTCTTT.

This clone occurred once. The chain combines TRBV21-1 with TRBJ1-2; TRBD1 is the table's D call and was not checked against the DNA. TRBV21-1 has pseudogene status. This CDR3 region has 16 residues. The chain's CDR3 is CASSQTQGPLGYGYTF. The CDR3 DNA is TGTGCCAGCAGCCAAACGCAGGGGCCATTGGGCTATGGCTACACCTTC.

This clone was picked up one time. V and J are TRBV9 and TRBJ2-3; 14 bases line up with TRBD2. V gave up 0 bases and J gave up 3 bases; unmatched junction bases: 9. CDR3 length equals 19 residues. Germline CDR1 SGDLS, CDR2 YYNGEE. This chain's CDR3 is CASSVGTGTSGRVTDTQYF. The CDR3 DNA sequence: TGTGCCAGCAGCGTAGGAACTGGGACTAGCGGGAGAGTTACAGATACGCAGTATTTT.

This clone appeared a single time. This chain uses TRBV7-6 with TRBJ2-3; 7 nucleotides match TRBD1. The CDR3 totals 15 residues. Germline V lookup: CDR1 SGHVS, CDR2 FNYEAQ. With 5 bases clipped from V and 2 bases from J, the junction kept 7 bases outside the gene matches. CDR3 sequence reads: CASSLNRGITDTQYF. The DNA for the CDR3 is TGTGCCAGCAGCCTAAACAGGGGAATCACAGATACGCAGTATTTT.

The chain is built from TRBV18 and TRBJ2-1; no definite D call. Trimming left V 3 bases short and J 5 bases short, with 11 bases between. CDR1 KGHSH and CDR2 LQKENI come from the germline V gene. This CDR3 is built from 14 residues. CDR3 amino acids: CASSPYLGNNEQFF. As DNA, the CDR3 is TGTGCCAGCTCACCTTATTTAGGGAACAATGAGCAGTTCTTC.

The chain links TRBV9 to TRBJ1-2; 9 bases match TRBD1. Germline CDR1 reads SGDLS; CDR2 reads YYNGEE. This CDR3 comprises 15 residues. J lost 0 bases, V lost 4 bases, and 4 bases had no gene match. CDR3 in amino acids: CASSRGQGTNYGYTF. CDR3 DNA sequence: TGTGCCAGCAGCCGGGGACAGGGAACTAACTATGGCTACACCTTC.

V and J are TRBV9 and TRBJ1-6, with 10 bases aligning to TRBD1. V dropped 3 bases and J dropped 0; count of bases not matched to a gene: 12. Germline V gene sequence: CDR1 SGDLS, CDR2 YYNGEE. The CDR3 covers 20 residues. CDR3 in amino acids: CASSDNRDRGESSYNSPLHF. For the CDR3, the DNA is TGTGCCAGCAGCGACAACCGGGACAGGGGCGAGAGCTCCTATAATTCACCCCTCCACTTT.

The CDR3: CASSVDFQGREQFF. DNA for the CDR3: TGTGCCAGCAGCGTAGATTTCCAAGGGAGGGAGCAGTTCTTC. The chain couples TRBV9 to TRBJ2-1; tentatively, D is TRBD2 (6 bases). Trimming shortened V by 0 bases and J by 10 bases, and 14 bases separated the two germline ends. This CDR3 spans 14 amino acids. CDR1 SGDLS and CDR2 YYNGEE come from the germline V gene.

The J gene is TRBJ2-4, the V gene TRBV4-1; 8 nucleotides match TRBD2. The CDR3 runs 16 residues. Germline V lookup: CDR1 MGHRA, CDR2 YSYEKL. The trim removed 1 base at V and 1 base at J, leaving 3 bases unmatched. CDR3 amino acids: CASSQAREGAKNIQYF. The DNA for the CDR3 is TGCGCCAGCAGCCAAGCTCGGGAGGGGGCCAAAAACATTCAGTACTTC.

The chain recombines TRBV6-1 with TRBJ1-1; TRBD1 is a possible D gene (6 bases). V gave up 6 bases and J gave up 7 bases, with 9 bases separating them. CDR3 length equals 11 residues. Germline V CDR1 and CDR2: MNHNS, SASEGT. The CDR3 reads CASRDRNEAFF. For the CDR3, the DNA is TGTGCCAGCAGAGACAGGAATGAAGCTTTCTTT.

This chain uses TRBV3-1 (or the pseudogene TRBV3-2) with TRBJ2-5, with TRBD2 identical over 13 bases. CDR3 length: 15 residues. The germline V gene encodes CDR1 LGHDT and CDR2 YNNKEL (reference sequence). Trimming cost V 5 bases and J 1 base; bases outside gene matches: 1. CDR3: CASSGTSGIQETQYF. The CDR3 nucleotides are TGTGCCAGCAGCGGGACTAGCGGGATCCAAGAGACCCAGTACTTC.

The chain is built from TRBV10-1 and TRBJ2-5, with D possibly TRBD1 on 6 matching bases. Trimming pared 4 bases from V and 5 bases from J, leaving 11 bases between. CDR3 length equals 13 residues. CDR1 WNHNN and CDR2 SYGVQD come from the germline V gene (reference sequence). CDR3 residues: CASSGQAGETQYF. The CDR3 nucleotides read TGCGCCAGCAGTGGACAGGCTGGGGAGACCCAGTACTTC.

The chain employs TRBV10-1 and TRBJ2-3; 9 bases fit TRBD1. The CDR3 consists of 14 residues. CDR1 is WNHNN, CDR2 SYGVQD, per germline (reference sequence). The J segment lost 1 base and the V segment lost 5 bases, leaving 1 base of the junction unmatched. CDR3 loop: CASSNRGRTDTQYF. CDR3 nucleotides: TGCGCCAGCAGTAACAGGGGGCGCACAGATACGCAGTATTTT.

The rearrangement uses TRBV5-6 and TRBJ2-7, with 12 bases lining up with TRBD1. The CDR3 loop spans 15 amino acids. Losses at the gene ends were 2 bases for V and 3 bases for J; bases not matched to a gene: 3. CDR1 is SGHDT, CDR2 YYEEEE, per germline. The CDR3 reads CASSFGTGGLYEQYF. CDR3 in DNA: TGTGCCAGCAGCTTCGGGACAGGGGGCCTCTACGAGCAGTACTTC.

The chain uses TRBV19 and TRBJ1-2; D is unresolved. Germline V lookup: CDR1 LNHDA, CDR2 SQIVND (reference sequence). V was cut by 11 bases and J by 4 bases, with 32 bases left in between. This CDR3 has 18 residues. The CDR3 here is CAFSSTMDGISSSYGYTF. CDR3 nucleotides: TGTGCCTTTTCCTCGACCATGGACGGTATCAGCTCTAGCTATGGCTACACCTTC.

This chain connects TRBV24-1 to TRBJ1-1; D ambiguous. The CDR3 runs 12 residues. Trimming pared 7 bases from V and 6 bases from J, leaving 11 bases between. CDR1 and CDR2 (germline): KGHDR, SFDVKD. The CDR3 loop is CATSGPASEAFF. CDR3 in DNA: TGTGCCACCAGCGGGCCAGCCTCTGAAGCTTTCTTT.

The chain links TRBV30 to TRBJ2-3; D unresolved. Germline V gene sequence: CDR1 GTSNPN, CDR2 SVGIG (reference sequence). The V end lost 4 bases, the J end lost 5 bases, and 7 bases lay between the germline ends. This CDR3 has 11 amino acids. CDR3 loop: CAWNRRDTQYF. The CDR3 bases are TGTGCCTGGAATCGTAGAGATACGCAGTATTTT.

This chain connects TRBV4-3 to TRBJ2-3, with TRBD2 matching over 9 bases. With V trimmed by 0 bases and J by 5 bases, 9 bases remained unmatched. The CDR3 loop spans 17 amino acids. The germline CDR1 and CDR2 sequences are LGHNA and YSLEER. CDR3: CASSQEGGRARGDTQYF. CDR3 DNA sequence: TGCGCCAGCAGCCAAGAAGGCGGGAGGGCCAGGGGAGATACGCAGTATTTT.

This chain connects TRBV10-3 to TRBJ1-3, with D hard to call. The V gene's germline CDR1 is ENHRY and CDR2 SYGVKD. V was shortened by 4 bases and J by 3 bases, with 4 bases between the two germline ends. The CDR3 totals 12 residues. The CDR3 loop reads CAISGDGNTIYF. As DNA, the CDR3 is TGTGCCATCAGTGGGGATGGAAACACCATATATTTT.

The V call is TRBV25-1, the J call TRBJ1-1, with 7 bases matching TRBD1. The CDR3 is 13 amino acids. Germline CDR1 reads MGHDK; CDR2 reads SYGVNS. The ends lost 6 bases at V and 0 bases at J; junction bases unmatched: 1. The CDR3 DNA reads TGTGCCAGCAGGGGGACAGTGAACACTGAAGCTTTCTTT. It encodes CASRGTVNTEAFF.

J is TRBJ2-1 and V is TRBV5-4; possible D gene TRBD1, 6 bases. This CDR3 is 16 amino acids long. Trimming left V 3 bases short and J 6 bases short, with 19 bases between. Looked up from germline, CDR1 is SGHNT and CDR2 is YYREEE (reference sequence). Written as DNA, the CDR3 is TGTGCCAGCAGCTCCCAAGGCAGGGGATATTCCAATGAGCAGTTCTTC. This encodes CASSSQGRGYSNEQFF.

This clone was found once. The chain combines TRBV14 with TRBJ2-1; 10 nucleotides match TRBD2. V lost 4 bases and J lost 8; bases outside the gene matches: 8. The CDR3 consists of 15 residues. Germline CDR1 SGHDN, CDR2 FVKESK. CDR3 sequence reads: CASSPLAGRLHEQFF. Here the CDR3 DNA reads TGTGCCAGCAGCCCACTAGCGGGAAGGCTCCATGAGCAGTTCTTC.

V and J are TRBV27 and TRBJ2-2; D not resolved. The CDR3 runs 15 residues. V was trimmed by 3 bases and J by 0 bases, leaving 8 bases between them. CDR1 MNHEY and CDR2 SMNVEV come from the germline V gene (reference sequence). This chain's CDR3 is CASSFYTPNTGELFF. The CDR3 DNA reads TGTGCCAGCAGTTTTTACACCCCGAACACCGGGGAGCTGTTTTTT.